These 10 T cell receptor beta chains came from one sample sequenced in a study of blood T cell repertoires in COVID-19. TCRdb's copy holds only in-frame clones and misses some; the assay was immunoSEQ multiplex PCR. Found here are under 300,000 clones, more than 75% of them singletons; the top ten hold approximately 2%. Source material: PBMCs or T cells enriched from blood (not recorded which). The receptors originated from a woman aged 60 to 75 in a cohort exposed to, infected with or recovered from COVID-19 (not recorded which).

V gene TRBV5-1 combines with J gene TRBJ2-2, with 9 bases aligning to TRBD1. The CDR3 loop spans 15 amino acids. Looked up from germline, CDR1 is SGHRS and CDR2 is YFSETQ. Trimming at V came to 1 base and at J to 6 bases, leaving 4 bases not matched to a gene. This CDR3 is CASSLSQGAAGELFF. In DNA form, the CDR3 reads TGCGCCAGCAGCTTGTCACAGGGGGCCGCCGGGGAGCTGTTTTTT.

This chain connects TRBV11-2 to TRBJ2-3, with TRBD2 matching over 15 bases. This CDR3 spans 14 amino acids. The V gene's germline CDR1 is SGHAT and CDR2 FQNNGV. With V trimmed by 8 bases and J by 9 bases, 6 bases remained unmatched. The DNA of the CDR3 is TGTGCCAGCGGGGCTGGACTAGCGGGAGGGACGCAGTATTTT. Protein sequence: CASGAGLAGGTQYF.

The chain carries TRBV2 and TRBJ1-4; TRBD1 matches at 7 bases. Germline values: CDR1 SNHLY, CDR2 FYNNEI. With V trimmed by 7 bases and J by 7 bases, 12 bases remained unmatched. This CDR3 region has 15 residues. In DNA form, the CDR3 reads TGTGCCAGCACCCCGGACAGGAATCGGGCTGAAAAACTGTTTTTT. This sequence encodes CASTPDRNRAEKLFF.

This chain uses TRBV28 with TRBJ1-3, with 8 bases lining up with TRBD1. V lost 6 bases, J lost 3 bases, and 1 base stayed unmatched. This CDR3 has 13 amino acids. CDR1 and CDR2 (germline): MDHEN, SYDVKM. In DNA, the CDR3 is TGTGCCAGCAGCACAGGGGGTGGAAACACCATATATTTT. Its translation is CASSTGGGNTIYF.

This chain connects TRBV19 to TRBJ2-5, with D possibly being TRBD2 (6 bases). In germline, CDR1 is LNHDA, CDR2 SQIVND (reference sequence). The length of the CDR3 is 14 residues. The ends were cut back, 8 bases at V and 4 bases at J, with 17 bases in the middle. As DNA, the CDR3 is TGTGCCAGTGGACGTGGCGGGACGGGAGAGACCCAGTACTTC. Translated: CASGRGGTGETQYF.

In nucleotides, the CDR3 is TGTGCCACCCTCCCCCAGGGGTCTTGGAGCAATCAGCCCCAGCATTTT. Its protein is CATLPQGSWSNQPQHF. This chain links TRBV19 with TRBJ1-5; a weak D match, TRBD1 (6 bases). Per the germline V gene, CDR1 is LNHDA and CDR2 is SQIVND (reference sequence). This CDR3 is 16 amino acids long. Trimming shortened V by 10 bases and J by 1 base, and 20 bases separated the two germline ends.

The chain uses TRBV11-3 and TRBJ2-1, with TRBD2 matching 12 bases. Germline-derived CDR1 and CDR2 are SGHNT and YENEEA. Trimming took 5 bases from V and 10 from J; bases not matched to a gene: 12. This CDR3 is 16 amino acids long. The CDR3 is CASSLGLAGLGDEQFF. In DNA form, the CDR3 reads TGTGCCAGCAGCCTCGGACTAGCGGGGCTGGGGGACGAGCAGTTCTTC. Full variable domain (remainder filled in from reference TRBV11-3 and TRBJ2-1): EAGVVQSPRYKIIEKKQPVAFWCNPISGHNTLYWYLQNLGQGPELLIRYENEEAVDDSQLPKDRFSAERLKGVDSTLKIQPAELGDSAVYLCASSLGLAGLGDEQFFGPGTRLTVL.

The V and J genes are TRBV7-9 and TRBJ1-3; D ambiguous. Germline lookup yields CDR1 SEHNR and CDR2 FQNEAQ (reference sequence). The CDR3 contains 18 residues. V dropped 6 bases and J dropped 4 bases, with 25 bases sitting between them. As DNA, the CDR3 is TGTGCCAGCAGTTACCTCCCAGCGGGCACCTGGAGGGGAAACACCATATATTTT. Translation gives CASSYLPAGTWRGNTIYF.

CDR3 loop: CATRDRESYGYTF. CDR3 DNA: TGTGCCACCAGGGACAGGGAGTCTTATGGCTACACCTTC. This sequence joins TRBV24-1 and TRBJ1-2; 8 nucleotides line up with TRBD1. J lost 5 bases, V lost 7 bases, and 5 bases had no gene match. The CDR3 sequence is 13 residues long. The germline CDR1 and CDR2 sequences are KGHDR and SFDVKD.

The chain is built from TRBV2 and TRBJ1-3, with 8 bases matching TRBD1. This CDR3 is built from 14 residues. The germline V gene has CDR1 SNHLY and CDR2 FYNNEI. The J segment lost 6 bases and the V segment lost 6 bases, leaving 7 bases of the junction unmatched. As DNA, the CDR3 is TGTGCCAGCAGCGTGGACAGGGAGGAAAACACCATATATTTT. Translating gives CASSVDREENTIYF.